This is a list of T cell receptor beta chains from one sample in a study of identifying expanded T cells in peripheral blood. The assay was immunoSEQ multiplex PCR, and TCRdb's table has in-frame clones only and misses some. Seen here are approximately 140,000 clones, about 88% observed once, and the top ten hold 8.4%. The sequencing sample was made of blood. Every receptor here comes from a person aged 18 to 75 in good health. The conserved cysteine and the conserved F or W are not part of the CDR3 here.

J gene,V gene,CDR3 protein
TRBJ1-4,TRBV10-1,ASSRSTGEKLF
TRBJ2-2,TRBV5-1,ASSSDSGGARNTGELF
-,TRBV6-6,ASSSGGKSYEQY
TRBJ2-5,TRBV10-3,ATSTSGGSETQY
TRBJ2-7,TRBV12-1,ASSFPGLDEQY
TRBJ1-1,TRBV29-1,SVGGGTEAF
TRBJ1-5,TRBV27,ASSPDRGSRQPQH
TRBJ1-5,TRBV28,ASSFVYGNQPQH
TRBJ2-7,TRBV11-1,ASGRAWEQY
TRBJ2-1,TRBV4-2,ASNLGDRAVHEQF
TRBJ2-7,TRBV7-8,ASSSTSFGEQY
TRBJ2-5,TRBV7-9,ASSGGLAGGETQY
TRBJ2-1,TRBV27,ASSQRPYNEQF
TRBJ2-3,TRBV28,ASGNSGGGSTDTQY
TRBJ2-3,TRBV5-4,ASSPVLPASTDTQY
TRBJ2-7,TRBV7-6,ASSLVGAARY
TRBJ2-1,TRBV2,ASSEGF
TRBJ1-2,TRBV19,ASNDRSYGYT
TRBJ1-1,TRBV27,ASSFMLNTEAF
TRBJ1-5,TRBV7-9,ASSLAEQPQH
TRBJ2-5,TRBV30,AWSVSDTNWGAQY
TRBJ1-2,TRBV7-2,ASSLWPGANYGYT
TRBJ2-7,TRBV5-4,ASSLPGAGGYEQY
TRBJ1-3,TRBV29-1,SGLQVSGNTIY
TRBJ2-7,TRBV28,ASRAGGGDEQY
TRBJ2-7,TRBV15,ATSSGQGDYEQY
TRBJ2-5,TRBV5-1,ASSPRDRVAEETQY
TRBJ2-2,TRBV15,ATSLVGDKNTGELF
TRBJ1-1,TRBV30,AWSRDRVSTEAF